Presented here are 11 T cell receptor beta chains from one specimen sequenced in a study of T cells after yellow fever vaccination. Using its own MiXCR run on the 5' RACE reads, TCRdb lists one record per CDR3 protein. The sample records some 600,000 distinct CDR3 sequences, 17% being singletons. The sample here was PBMCs, taken roughly 5 days after the first yellow fever vaccination. The receptors stem from a man between 18 and 35 years old who received the YFV17D yellow fever vaccine.

This chain links TRBV2 with TRBJ2-3, with 13 nucleotides matching TRBD2. The J segment lost 8 bases and the V segment lost 9 bases, leaving 8 bases of the junction unmatched. The germline CDR1 and CDR2 sequences are SNHLY and FYNNEI. The CDR3 is 14 amino acids. Here the CDR3 DNA reads TGTGCCAGGGGCACTAGCGGGGGGGCCTCTACGCAGTATTTT. The encoded protein is CARGTSGGASTQYF.

This clonotype was counted between two and nine times. V and J are TRBV28 and TRBJ1-6; D is possibly TRBD1 (5 bases). The CDR3 is made up of 14 amino acids. Germline assignment: CDR1 MDHEN and CDR2 SYDVKM. V was clipped by 4 bases and J by 9 bases, with 13 bases between them. CDR3 amino acids: CASSSQTGVSPLHF. The CDR3 region has the DNA TGTGCCAGCAGTTCCCAGACGGGGGTTTCACCCCTCCACTTT.

This clonotype was seen only a few times. This rearrangement joins TRBV7-2 to TRBJ1-3; TRBD1 matches 7 bases. After removal of 4 bases from V and 2 bases from J, the junction contained 2 bases not matched to a gene. This CDR3 spans 14 amino acids. The germline gives CDR1 SGHTA, CDR2 FQGNSA. The CDR3 bases are TGTGCCAGCAGCTATGACAGGGCTGGAAACACCATATATTTT. This codes for CASSYDRAGNTIYF.

The chain is built from TRBV6-2 or TRBV6-3 and TRBJ1-4; no definite D call. CDR1 is MNHEY and CDR2 is SVGEGT in the germline V gene. This CDR3 is 17 amino acids long. Trimming stripped 5 bases from V and 0 bases from J, with 16 bases between. DNA of the CDR3: TGTGCCAGCAGTGCTTCGGGCTACGGTGCAACTAATGAAAAACTGTTTTTT. The encoded protein is CASSASGYGATNEKLFF.

This clonotype turned up a few times. The J gene is TRBJ1-1, the V gene TRBV20-1; TRBD1 matches at 9 bases. CDR3 length equals 14 residues. The junction had 10 bases not matched to a gene; V was cut back by 8 bases and J by 3 bases. Germline V gene sequence: CDR1 DFQATT, CDR2 SNEGSKA (reference sequence). This CDR3 reads CSHTGGGMDTEAFF. CDR3 bases: TGCAGTCATACAGGGGGCGGGATGGACACTGAAGCTTTCTTT.

This clonotype is judged medium-sized. The chain employs TRBV7-6 and TRBJ2-7; D uncertain. This CDR3 region has 11 residues. Per germline, CDR1 SGHVS and CDR2 FNYEAQ. The V end was cut by 5 bases, the J end by 3 bases, with 5 bases between. The CDR3 sequence: CASSPGYEQYF. Written as DNA, the CDR3 is TGTGCCAGCAGCCCCGGCTACGAGCAGTACTTC.

The gene calls are TRBV11-2 and TRBJ1-5; the D is unclear. Germline V gene lookup returns CDR1 SGHAT and CDR2 FQNNGV. Trimming shortened V by 1 base and J by 0 bases, and 7 bases separated the two germline ends. The CDR3 is 15 amino acids. The CDR3 loop reads CASSLVQDSNQPQHF. CDR3 in DNA: TGTGCCAGCAGCTTAGTCCAGGATAGCAATCAGCCCCAGCATTTT.

The rearrangement uses TRBV5-1 and TRBJ1-1; maybe TRBD1 (6 bases). The CDR3 spans 17 residues. V was clipped by 0 bases and J by 5 bases, with 20 bases between them. CDR1 and CDR2 from the germline V gene are SGHRS and YFSETQ. CDR3 DNA sequence: TGCGCCAGCAGCTTGGACCCGAGAGGGGGTCGGCTGACTGAAGCTTTCTTT. It encodes CASSLDPRGGRLTEAFF.

DNA for the CDR3: TGTGCCTGGAGTAACCTCCGGGGGGCTGAGACCCAGTACTTC. It specifies CAWSNLRGAETQYF. The J gene is TRBJ2-5, the V gene TRBV30, with D possibly TRBD2 on 7 matching bases. V lost 2 bases and J 5 bases, leaving 15 bases between the germline ends. From germline, CDR1 is GTSNPN and CDR2 SVGIG (reference sequence). The CDR3 totals 14 residues. The full variable domain, rest sourced from reference TRBV30 and TRBJ2-5, is SQTIHQWPATLVQPVGSPLSLECTVEGTSNPNLYWYRQAAGRGLQLLFYSVGIGQISSEVPQNLSASRPQDRQFILSSKKLLLSDSGFYLCAWSNLRGAETQYFGPGTRLLVL.

Only a few counts were recorded for this clonotype. CDR3 in DNA: TGCAGCGTTGGATCCCGCCTCGGCACTGAAGCTTTCTTT. The encoded protein is CSVGSRLGTEAFF. The chain uses TRBV29-1 and TRBJ1-1; no firm D call. The CDR3 has 13 residues. V lost 4 bases and J lost 4, with 13 bases in between. Per the germline V gene, CDR1 is SQVTM and CDR2 is ANQGSEA.

The sample holds many counts of this clonotype. V gene TRBV7-2 combines with J gene TRBJ2-5; D perhaps matches TRBD2 (6 bases). Germline-derived CDR1 and CDR2 are SGHTA and FQGNSA. The CDR3 extends over 16 amino acids. V was cut by 5 bases and J by 5 bases, with 21 bases left in between. The CDR3 is CASSHTAGNRGETQYF. The CDR3 DNA follows: TGTGCCAGCAGCCACACCGCGGGGAATCGAGGGGAGACCCAGTACTTC.